The 10 T cell receptor beta chains given below trace back to one sample, sequenced in a study of cytomegalovirus exposure and HLA in healthy donors. Primers included in the PCR were 60 Vbeta and 13 Jbeta primers. Assay used: immunoSEQ multiplex PCR; TCRdb lists only in-frame clones, some missing. The table lists about 160,000 clones, roughly three quarters of them singletons. Sequenced: PBMCs. These receptors all stem from a man in his forties or fifties in good health and CMV-seropositive.

Regarding this clone: The identical CDR3 is also encoded by other nucleotide sequences in the sample. The chain joins TRBV9 to TRBJ2-1, with D uncertain. CDR3 size: 19 residues. The V end was cut by 2 bases, the J end by 3 bases, with 24 bases between. Germline V gene sequence: CDR1 SGDLS, CDR2 YYNGEE. The CDR3: CASSVPPVGLADRYNEQFF. The CDR3 region has the DNA TGTGCCAGCAGCGTCCCCCCGGTAGGTCTGGCGGATCGCTACAATGAGCAGTTCTTC.

The genes are TRBV5-6 and TRBJ2-2; possible D gene TRBD2, 6 bases. In germline, CDR1 is SGHDT, CDR2 YYEEEE. V was trimmed by 0 bases and J by 6 bases, leaving 6 bases between them. The CDR3 sequence is 13 residues long. The chain's CDR3 is CASSLGGAGELFF. CDR3 bases: TGTGCCAGCAGCTTGGGGGGGGCCGGGGAGCTGTTTTTT.

The rearrangement links TRBV7-3 to TRBJ1-1; 12 nucleotides line up with TRBD1. Trimming removed 5 bases from V and 10 bases from J; junction bases left unmatched: 8. Per germline, CDR1 SGHTA and CDR2 FQGTGA. This CDR3 has 14 amino acids. CDR3 residues: CASSPPGQGALAFF. CDR3 bases: TGTGCCAGCAGCCCACCGGGACAGGGGGCCCTAGCTTTCTTT.

V is TRBV4-3 and J is TRBJ1-4; TRBD1 aligns across 8 bases. The J segment lost 7 bases and the V segment lost 0 bases, leaving 4 bases of the junction unmatched. CDR3 length: 15 residues. CDR1 is LGHNA and CDR2 is YSLEER in the germline V gene. The CDR3 protein is CASSQDQGAFEKLFF. CDR3 bases: TGCGCCAGCAGCCAAGATCAGGGGGCCTTTGAAAAACTGTTTTTT.

This rearrangement joins TRBV4-3 to TRBJ1-2; D not resolved. V was clipped by 1 base and J by 0 bases, with 6 bases between them. The V gene's germline CDR1 is LGHNA and CDR2 YSLEER. The CDR3 consists of 14 residues. CDR3 in DNA: TGCGCCAGCAGCCAAGCACTGGCTAACTATGGCTACACCTTC. Encoded protein: CASSQALANYGYTF.

CDR3 nucleotides: TGTGCAAGTCCCCCCAGGGTAGTGGGAAACACCATATATTTT. Translating gives CASPPRVVGNTIYF. The chain employs TRBV12-2 and TRBJ1-3; TRBD1, as called in the table, went unchecked against the DNA. TRBV12-2 is reported as a pseudogene. The CDR3 runs 14 residues.

Worth noting for this clone: This sample includes further DNA sequences coding for the same CDR3. The genes are TRBV7-3 and TRBJ2-7, with 8 bases lining up with TRBD1. Losses at the gene ends were 5 bases for V and 0 bases for J; bases not matched to a gene: 3. CDR1 is SGHTA and CDR2 is FQGTGA in the germline V gene. The CDR3 is 14 residues long. CDR3 amino acids: CASSPGTGSYEQYF. CDR3 DNA sequence: TGTGCCAGCAGCCCCGGGACAGGCTCCTACGAGCAGTACTTC.

The chain couples TRBV7-2 to TRBJ1-5; D gene ambiguous. Germline loops: CDR1 SGHTA, CDR2 FQGNSA. This CDR3 has 15 residues. V was pared by 4 bases and J by 2 bases, with 12 bases between. In DNA form, the CDR3 reads TGTGCCAGCAGCTCCACCCTCGGAGGCAATCAGCCCCAGCATTTT. Translating it yields CASSSTLGGNQPQHF.

This sequence joins TRBV7-8 and TRBJ1-4; 7 nucleotides agree with TRBD1. CDR1 and CDR2 from the germline V gene are SGHVS and FQNEAQ. The CDR3 sequence is 16 residues long. V was clipped by 4 bases and J by 0 bases; unmatched bases: 5. The CDR3 DNA sequence: TGTGCCAGCAGCTCTACCAGGGGGTCAACTAATGAAAAACTGTTTTTT. It translates to CASSSTRGSTNEKLFF.

In this sample, this clone turned up once. The chain is built from TRBV19 and TRBJ2-2; D is possibly TRBD1 (6 bases). V was pared by 7 bases and J by 8 bases, with 14 bases between. The CDR3 loop spans 13 amino acids. Germline assignment: CDR1 LNHDA and CDR2 SQIVND (reference sequence). CDR3 DNA sequence: TGTGCCAGTACCATTAGCAGGGGTGGGGAGCTGTTTTTT. It specifies CASTISRGGELFF.